The sequence of this T cell receptor beta chain was determined in a study of T cell responses to AZD1222 COVID-19 vaccine. This clone is classed as medium-sized. Antigen: not known. The germline V gene has CDR1 GTSNPN and CDR2 SVGIG (reference sequence). This CDR3 contains 11 residues. The trim removed 4 bases at V and 8 bases at J, leaving 4 bases unmatched. Regarding the study as a whole: Without day 14 samples, only post-peak T cell repertoires were studied. Compared with day 0, the breadth and depth of the Spike-specific TCR repertoire rose significantly after two doses of AZD1222.

Data came from immunoSEQ multiplex PCR; TCRdb stores just in-frame clones and leaves some out. The repertoire holds about 180,000 clones, with over 90% as singletons. The specimen was peripheral blood, collected 28 days after the second AZD1222 dose. This clonotype was sampled from an adult who received the AZD1222 COVID-19 vaccine. The chain is built from TRBV30 and TRBJ1-2; 7 nucleotides align to TRBD1. Here the CDR3 reads CAWNKQGGYTF. In DNA form, the CDR3 reads TGTGCCTGGAATAAACAGGGGGGCTACACCTTC.